These T cell receptor beta chains were read from a single sample in a study of PD-1 blockade in classical Hodgkin lymphoma. The method was immunoSEQ multiplex PCR; TCRdb's version includes in-frame clones alone and lacks a portion of them. The data hold over 20,000 clones, with roughly 76% observed a single time. The sequenced sample was peripheral blood mononuclear cells (PBMCs), obtained before the fourth cycle of nivolumab. The source of these receptors is a human donor with classical Hodgkin lymphoma. Both conserved end residues are part of each CDR3. Each record gives: V gene, CDR3 length, J gene, clone size, D gene, CDR3 protein, CDR3 DNA. D genes are given only for firm matches. Size is omitted from some rows. Given values are once, few, many or a class for expanded clones.

TRBV11-3	13	TRBJ2-2	NA	NA	CASSSDSTGELFF	TGTGCCAGCAGTTCGGACAGCACCGGGGAGCTGTTTTTT
TRBV5-8	16	TRBJ1-2	NA	NA	CASSLAIAHRVYGYTF	TGTGCCAGCAGCTTGGCCATAGCCCACAGGGTCTATGGCTACACCTTC
TRBV6-6	14	TRBJ1-1	NA	NA	CASSFEDGYTEAFF	TGTGCCAGCAGTTTCGAGGACGGCTACACTGAAGCTTTCTTT
TRBV6-5	14	TRBJ1-2	medium-sized	TRBD1	CASSPLTGGAGYTF	TGTGCCAGCAGCCCACTGACAGGGGGCGCTGGCTACACCTTC
TRBV28	15	TRBJ2-2	NA	NA	CASSLRSAQGKELFF	TGTGCCAGCAGTTTAAGGTCTGCCCAAGGAAAGGAGCTGTTTTTT
TRBV19	15	TRBJ1-5	NA	TRBD1	CASSPRQGPKEPQHF	TGTGCCAGTAGTCCCCGACAGGGCCCGAAGGAGCCCCAGCATTTT
TRBV28	17	TRBJ2-3	once	TRBD2	CASRPSGLEFIMDTQYF	TGTGCCAGCAGACCGTCGGGACTAGAATTTATTATGGATACGCAGTATTTT
TRBV28	16	TRBJ2-6	NA	NA	CASRSGTVSGANVLTF	TGTGCCAGCAGGTCCGGGACGGTTTCTGGGGCCAACGTCCTGACTTTC
TRBV5-1	16	TRBJ2-7	medium-sized	TRBD2	CASSLLSGGAIEEQYF	TGCGCCAGCAGCCTCCTTAGCGGGGGGGCGATCGAAGAGCAGTACTTC
TRBV28	15	TRBJ1-2	NA	TRBD1	CASSPDRVVNYGYTF	TGTGCCAGCAGCCCGGACAGGGTCGTTAACTATGGCTACACCTTC
TRBV11-3	15	TRBJ2-2	NA	NA	CASSYGQGDTGELFF	TGTGCCAGCAGCTATGGTCAGGGAGACACCGGGGAGCTGTTTTTT
TRBV28	14	TRBJ1-2	NA	TRBD1	CASSPGQEGYGYTF	TGTGCCAGCAGCCCAGGACAGGAGGGCTATGGCTACACCTTC
TRBV21-1	16	TRBJ1-1	NA	NA	CASSNDSDKGGTEAFF	TGTGCCAGCAGCAACGATTCGGACAAAGGAGGCACTGAAGCTTTCTTT
TRBV10-3	15	TRBJ2-5	NA	NA	CAIRGDHRFEETQYF	TGTGCCATCAGGGGGGACCACAGATTTGAAGAGACCCAGTACTTC